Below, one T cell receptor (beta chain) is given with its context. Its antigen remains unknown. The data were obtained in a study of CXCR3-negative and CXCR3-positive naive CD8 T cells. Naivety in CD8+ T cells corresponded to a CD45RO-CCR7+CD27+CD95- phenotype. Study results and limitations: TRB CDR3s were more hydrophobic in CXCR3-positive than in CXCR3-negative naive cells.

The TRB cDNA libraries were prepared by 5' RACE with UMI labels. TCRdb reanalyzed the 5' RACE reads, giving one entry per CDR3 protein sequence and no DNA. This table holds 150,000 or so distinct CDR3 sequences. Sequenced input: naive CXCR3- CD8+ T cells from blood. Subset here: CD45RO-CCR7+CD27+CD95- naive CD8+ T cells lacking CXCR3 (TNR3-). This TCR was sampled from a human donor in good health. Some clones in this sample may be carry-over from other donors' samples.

CDR3 protein: CASSYVKTSGTYEQYF. V and J are TRBV6-2 or TRBV6-3 and TRBJ2-7; TCRdb lists TRBD2, though no DNA is available to test this call. This CDR3 contains 16 residues. Germline V CDR1 and CDR2: MNHEY, SVGEGT.